This note documents a single T cell receptor beta chain sequence. Its specificity is not known. UMI labels and 5' RACE were used to prepare the TRB cDNA libraries. TCRdb re-analyzed the 5' RACE reads; it lists each CDR3 protein once, without DNA. This table lists thousands of distinct CDR3 sequences. The data belong to a study of CXCR3-negative and CXCR3-positive naive CD8 T cells. A CD45RO-CCR7+CD27+CD95- phenotype identified naive CD8+ T cells. Study findings and constraints: Naive CXCR3-positive cells had TRB CDR3s more hydrophobic than those of CXCR3-negative naive cells. Comparably high diversity marked both naive subsets, whereas memory CD8+ cells had much lower diversity.

This CDR3 spans 15 amino acids. The germline gives CDR1 KGHSH, CDR2 LQKENI. The chain employs TRBV18 and TRBJ2-1; TCRdb's assignment of TRBD2 cannot be checked, as there is no DNA. Sequencing input: naive CXCR3- CD8+ T cells from blood. The subset was: CD45RO-CCR7+CD27+CD95- naive CD8+ T cells lacking CXCR3 (TNR3-). The sequence was obtained from a human donor in good health. Some clones in this sample may be carry-over from other donors' samples. The CDR3 loop reads CASSPPGTSYNEQFF.